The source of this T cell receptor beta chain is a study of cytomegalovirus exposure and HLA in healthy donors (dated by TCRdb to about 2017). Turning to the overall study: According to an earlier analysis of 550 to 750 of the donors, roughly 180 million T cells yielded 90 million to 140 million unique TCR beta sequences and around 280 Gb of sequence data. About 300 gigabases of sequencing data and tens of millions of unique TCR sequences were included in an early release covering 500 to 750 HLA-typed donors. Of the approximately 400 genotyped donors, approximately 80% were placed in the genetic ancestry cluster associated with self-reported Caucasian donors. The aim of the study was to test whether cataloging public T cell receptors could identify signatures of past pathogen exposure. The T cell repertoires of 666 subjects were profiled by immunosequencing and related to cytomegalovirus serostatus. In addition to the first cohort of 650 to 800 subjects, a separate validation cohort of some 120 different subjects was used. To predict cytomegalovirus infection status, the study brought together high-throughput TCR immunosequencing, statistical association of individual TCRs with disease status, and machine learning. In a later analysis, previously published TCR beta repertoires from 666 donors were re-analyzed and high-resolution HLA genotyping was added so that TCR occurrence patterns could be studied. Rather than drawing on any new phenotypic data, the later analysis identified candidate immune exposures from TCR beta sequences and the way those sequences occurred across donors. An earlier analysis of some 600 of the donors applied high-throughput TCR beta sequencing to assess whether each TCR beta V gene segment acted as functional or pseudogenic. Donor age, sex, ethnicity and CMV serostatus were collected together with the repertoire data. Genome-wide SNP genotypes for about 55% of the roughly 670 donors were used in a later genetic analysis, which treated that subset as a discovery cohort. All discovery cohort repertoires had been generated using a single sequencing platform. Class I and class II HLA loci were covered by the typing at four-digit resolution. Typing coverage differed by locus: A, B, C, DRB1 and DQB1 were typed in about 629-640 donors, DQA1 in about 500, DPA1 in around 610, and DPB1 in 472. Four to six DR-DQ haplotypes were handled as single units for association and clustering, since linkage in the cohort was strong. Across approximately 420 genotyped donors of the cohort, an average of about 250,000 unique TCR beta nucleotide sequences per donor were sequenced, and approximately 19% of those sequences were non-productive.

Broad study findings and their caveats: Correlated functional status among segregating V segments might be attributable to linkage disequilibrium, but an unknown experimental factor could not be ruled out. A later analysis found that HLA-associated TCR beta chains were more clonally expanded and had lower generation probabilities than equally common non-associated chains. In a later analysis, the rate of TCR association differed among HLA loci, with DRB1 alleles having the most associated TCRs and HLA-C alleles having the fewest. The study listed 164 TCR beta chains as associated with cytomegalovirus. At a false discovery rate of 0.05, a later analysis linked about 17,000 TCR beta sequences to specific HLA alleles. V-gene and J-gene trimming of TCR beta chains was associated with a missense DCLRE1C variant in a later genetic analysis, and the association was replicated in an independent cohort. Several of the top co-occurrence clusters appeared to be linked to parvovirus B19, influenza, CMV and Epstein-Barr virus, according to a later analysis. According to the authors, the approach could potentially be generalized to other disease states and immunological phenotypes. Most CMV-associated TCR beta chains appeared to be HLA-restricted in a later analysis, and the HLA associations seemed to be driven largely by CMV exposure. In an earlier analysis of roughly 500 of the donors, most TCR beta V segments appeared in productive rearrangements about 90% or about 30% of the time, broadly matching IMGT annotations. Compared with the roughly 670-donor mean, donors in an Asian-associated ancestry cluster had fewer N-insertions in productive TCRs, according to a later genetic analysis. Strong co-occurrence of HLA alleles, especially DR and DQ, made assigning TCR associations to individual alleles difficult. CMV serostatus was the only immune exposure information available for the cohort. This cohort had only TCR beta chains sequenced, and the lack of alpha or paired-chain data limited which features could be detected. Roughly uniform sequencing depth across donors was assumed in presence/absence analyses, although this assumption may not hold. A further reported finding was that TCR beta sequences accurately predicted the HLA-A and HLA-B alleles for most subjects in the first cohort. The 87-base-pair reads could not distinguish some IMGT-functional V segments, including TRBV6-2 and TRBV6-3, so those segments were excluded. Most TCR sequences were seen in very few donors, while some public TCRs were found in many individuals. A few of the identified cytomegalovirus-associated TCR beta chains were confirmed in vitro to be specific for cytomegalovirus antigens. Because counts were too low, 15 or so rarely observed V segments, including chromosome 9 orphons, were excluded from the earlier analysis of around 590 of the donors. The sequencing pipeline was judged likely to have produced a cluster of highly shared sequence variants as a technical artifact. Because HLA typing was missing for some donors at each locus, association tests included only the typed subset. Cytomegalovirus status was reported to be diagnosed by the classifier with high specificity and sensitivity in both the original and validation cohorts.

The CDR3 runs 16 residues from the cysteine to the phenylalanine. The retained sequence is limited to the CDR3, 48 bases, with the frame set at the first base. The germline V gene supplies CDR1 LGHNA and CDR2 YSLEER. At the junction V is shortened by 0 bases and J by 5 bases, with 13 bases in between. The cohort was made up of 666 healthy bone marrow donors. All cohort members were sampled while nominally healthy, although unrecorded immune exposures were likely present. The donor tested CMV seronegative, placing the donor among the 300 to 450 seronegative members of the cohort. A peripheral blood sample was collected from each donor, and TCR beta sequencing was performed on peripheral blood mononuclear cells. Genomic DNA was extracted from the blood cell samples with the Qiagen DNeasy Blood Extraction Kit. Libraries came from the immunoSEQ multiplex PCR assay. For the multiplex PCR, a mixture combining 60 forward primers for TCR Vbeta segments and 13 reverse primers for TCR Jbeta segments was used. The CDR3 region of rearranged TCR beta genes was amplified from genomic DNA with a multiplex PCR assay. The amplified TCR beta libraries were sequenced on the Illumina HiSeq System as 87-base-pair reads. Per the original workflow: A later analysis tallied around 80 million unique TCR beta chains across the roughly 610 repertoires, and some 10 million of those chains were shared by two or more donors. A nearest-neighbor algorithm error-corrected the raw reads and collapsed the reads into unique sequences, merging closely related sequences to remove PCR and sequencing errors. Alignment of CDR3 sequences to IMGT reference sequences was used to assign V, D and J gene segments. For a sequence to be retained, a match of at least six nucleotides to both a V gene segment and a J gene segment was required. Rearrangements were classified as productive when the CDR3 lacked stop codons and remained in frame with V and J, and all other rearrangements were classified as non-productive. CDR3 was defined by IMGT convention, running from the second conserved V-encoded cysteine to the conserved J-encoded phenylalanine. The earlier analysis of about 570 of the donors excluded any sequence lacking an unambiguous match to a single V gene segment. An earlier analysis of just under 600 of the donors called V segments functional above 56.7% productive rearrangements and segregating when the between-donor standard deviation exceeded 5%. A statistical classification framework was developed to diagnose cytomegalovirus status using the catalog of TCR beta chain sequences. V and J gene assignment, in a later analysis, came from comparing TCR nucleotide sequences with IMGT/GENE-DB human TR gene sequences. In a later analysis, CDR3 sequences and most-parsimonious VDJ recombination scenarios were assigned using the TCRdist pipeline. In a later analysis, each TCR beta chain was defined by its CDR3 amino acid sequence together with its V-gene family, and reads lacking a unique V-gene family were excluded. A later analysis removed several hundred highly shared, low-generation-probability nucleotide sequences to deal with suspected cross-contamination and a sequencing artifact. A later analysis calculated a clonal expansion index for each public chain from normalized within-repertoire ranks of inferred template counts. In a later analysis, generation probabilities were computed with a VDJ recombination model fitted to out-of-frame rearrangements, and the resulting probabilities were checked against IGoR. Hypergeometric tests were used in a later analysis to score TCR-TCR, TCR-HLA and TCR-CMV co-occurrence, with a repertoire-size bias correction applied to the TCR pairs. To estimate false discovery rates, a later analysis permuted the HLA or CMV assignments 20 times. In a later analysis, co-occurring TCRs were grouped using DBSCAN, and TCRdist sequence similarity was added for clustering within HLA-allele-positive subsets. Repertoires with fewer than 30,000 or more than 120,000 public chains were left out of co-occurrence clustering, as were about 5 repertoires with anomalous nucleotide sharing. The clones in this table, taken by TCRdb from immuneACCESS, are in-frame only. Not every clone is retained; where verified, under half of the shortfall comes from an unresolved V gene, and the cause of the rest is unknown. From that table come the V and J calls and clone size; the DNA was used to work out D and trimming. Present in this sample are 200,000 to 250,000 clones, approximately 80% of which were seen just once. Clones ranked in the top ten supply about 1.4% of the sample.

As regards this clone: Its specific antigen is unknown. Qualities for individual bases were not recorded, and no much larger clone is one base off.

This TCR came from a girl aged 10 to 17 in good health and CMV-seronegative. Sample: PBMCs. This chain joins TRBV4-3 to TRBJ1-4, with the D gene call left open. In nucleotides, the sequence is TGCGCCAGCAGCCAAGATTCATTGGGCGTCAATGAAAAACTGTTTTTT. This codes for CASSQDSLGVNEKLFF.